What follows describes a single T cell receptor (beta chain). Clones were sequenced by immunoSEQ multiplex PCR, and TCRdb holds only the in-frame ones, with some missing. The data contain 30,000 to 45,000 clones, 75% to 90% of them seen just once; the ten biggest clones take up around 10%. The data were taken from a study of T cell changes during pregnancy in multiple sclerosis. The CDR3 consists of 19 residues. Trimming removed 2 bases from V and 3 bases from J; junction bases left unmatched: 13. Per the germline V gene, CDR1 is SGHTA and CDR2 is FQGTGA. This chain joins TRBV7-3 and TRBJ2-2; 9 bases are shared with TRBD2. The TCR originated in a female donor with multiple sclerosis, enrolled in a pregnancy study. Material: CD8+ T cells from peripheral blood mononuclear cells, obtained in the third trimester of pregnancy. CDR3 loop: CASSLQSRLAEPYTGELFF. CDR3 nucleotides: TGTGCCAGCAGCTTACAATCCCGACTAGCGGAACCCTACACCGGGGAGCTGTTTTTT.